This entry concerns a single T cell receptor beta chain. Its antigen is as yet unknown. The germline V gene has CDR1 SGHTA and CDR2 FQGNSA. The CDR3 spans 15 residues. This entry belongs to a study of T cells expressing NK-cell markers. In the study overall: Source material for TCR beta repertoires consisted of sorted CD3+CD56+NKG2C+, CD3+CD56+NKG2C- and CD3+CD56-NKG2C+ T cells.

Study conclusions and caveats: These clonotypes additionally ranked first within the CD3+CD56-NKG2C+ fraction of a few donors.

TCRdb re-called the 5' RACE reads and catalogs CDR3 proteins one per entry, DNA excluded. This sample lists about 540,000 distinct CDR3 sequences; its ten largest clones have around 3.3%. The rearrangement joins TRBV7-2 to TRBJ2-7; as DNA is missing, the TRBD2 call by TCRdb cannot be tested. The sample comprised blood T cells: a sorted CD56 or NKG2C T cell subset, CD4+ or CD8+ T cells, or bulk PBMC T cells (not recorded which). The clonotype comes from a young man in good health. The CDR3 reads CASSLTGNTGGEQYF.